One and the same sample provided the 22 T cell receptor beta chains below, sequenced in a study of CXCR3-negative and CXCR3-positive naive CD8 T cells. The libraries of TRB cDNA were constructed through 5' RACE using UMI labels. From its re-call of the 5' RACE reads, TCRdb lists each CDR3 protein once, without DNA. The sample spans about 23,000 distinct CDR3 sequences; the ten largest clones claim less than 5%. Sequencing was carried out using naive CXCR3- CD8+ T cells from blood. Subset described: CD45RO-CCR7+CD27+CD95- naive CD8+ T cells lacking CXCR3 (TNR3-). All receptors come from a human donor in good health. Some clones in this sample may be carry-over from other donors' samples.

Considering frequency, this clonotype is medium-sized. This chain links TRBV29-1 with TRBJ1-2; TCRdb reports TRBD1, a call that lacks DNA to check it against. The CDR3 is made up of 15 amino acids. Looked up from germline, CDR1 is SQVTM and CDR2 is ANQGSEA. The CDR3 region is CSVERVQSGDYGYTF.

CDR3 in amino acids: CASSFQQGWVTEAFF. The V call is TRBV7-9, the J call TRBJ1-1; TCRdb selects TRBD1, and the lack of DNA leaves this call unchecked. This CDR3 region has 15 residues. CDR1 is SEHNR and CDR2 is FQNEAQ in the germline V gene (reference sequence).

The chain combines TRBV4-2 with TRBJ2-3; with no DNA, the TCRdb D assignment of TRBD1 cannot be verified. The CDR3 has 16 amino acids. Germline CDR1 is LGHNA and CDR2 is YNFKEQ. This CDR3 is CASSQDLAGGGDTQYF.

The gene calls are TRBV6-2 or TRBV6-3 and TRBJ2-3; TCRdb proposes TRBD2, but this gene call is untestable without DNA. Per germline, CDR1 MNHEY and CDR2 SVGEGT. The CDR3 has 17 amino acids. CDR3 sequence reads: CASSFLSVAGWADTQYF.

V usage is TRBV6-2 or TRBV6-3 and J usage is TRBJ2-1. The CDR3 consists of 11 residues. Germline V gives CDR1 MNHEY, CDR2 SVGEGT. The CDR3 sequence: CASSYGNEQFF.

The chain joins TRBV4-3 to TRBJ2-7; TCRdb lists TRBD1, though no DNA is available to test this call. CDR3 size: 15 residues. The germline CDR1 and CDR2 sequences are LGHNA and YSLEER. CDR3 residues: CASSQGRLSSYDQYF.

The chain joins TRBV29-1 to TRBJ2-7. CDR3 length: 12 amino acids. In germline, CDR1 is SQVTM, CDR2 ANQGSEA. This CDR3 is CSVGDSSYEQYF.

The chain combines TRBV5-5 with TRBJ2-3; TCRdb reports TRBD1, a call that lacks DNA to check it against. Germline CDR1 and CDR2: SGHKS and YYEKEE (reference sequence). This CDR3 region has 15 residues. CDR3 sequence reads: CASSSWGRGTDTQYF.

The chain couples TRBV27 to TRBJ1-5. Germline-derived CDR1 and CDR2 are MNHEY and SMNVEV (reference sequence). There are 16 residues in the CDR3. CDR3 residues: CASSLSGSYSNQPQHF.

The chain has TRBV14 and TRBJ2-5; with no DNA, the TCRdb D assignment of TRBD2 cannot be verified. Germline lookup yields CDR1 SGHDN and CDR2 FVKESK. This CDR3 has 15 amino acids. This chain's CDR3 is CASSPASGGFETQYF.

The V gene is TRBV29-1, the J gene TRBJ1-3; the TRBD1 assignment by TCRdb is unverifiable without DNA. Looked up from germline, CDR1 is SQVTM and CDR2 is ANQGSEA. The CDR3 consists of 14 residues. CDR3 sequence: CSAEQGGIGNTIYF.

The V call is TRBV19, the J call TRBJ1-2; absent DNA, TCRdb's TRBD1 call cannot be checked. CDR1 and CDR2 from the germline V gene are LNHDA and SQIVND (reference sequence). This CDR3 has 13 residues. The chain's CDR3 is CASSSGNNYGYTF.

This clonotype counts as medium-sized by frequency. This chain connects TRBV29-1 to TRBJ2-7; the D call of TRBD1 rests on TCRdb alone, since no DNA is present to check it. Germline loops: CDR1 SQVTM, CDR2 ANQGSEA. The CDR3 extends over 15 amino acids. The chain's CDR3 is CRQDGTDRSNYEQYF.

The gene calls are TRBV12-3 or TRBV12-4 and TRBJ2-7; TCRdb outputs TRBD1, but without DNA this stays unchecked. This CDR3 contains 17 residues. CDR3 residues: CASSQTPRQGADYEQYF.

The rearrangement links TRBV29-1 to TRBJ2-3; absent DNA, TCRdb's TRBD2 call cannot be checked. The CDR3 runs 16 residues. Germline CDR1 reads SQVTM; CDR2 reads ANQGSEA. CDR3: CSVENYSDTKTDTQYF.

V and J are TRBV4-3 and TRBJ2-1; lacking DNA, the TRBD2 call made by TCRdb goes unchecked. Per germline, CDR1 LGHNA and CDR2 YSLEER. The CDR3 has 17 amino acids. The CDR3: CASSQDGAGGPYNEQFF.

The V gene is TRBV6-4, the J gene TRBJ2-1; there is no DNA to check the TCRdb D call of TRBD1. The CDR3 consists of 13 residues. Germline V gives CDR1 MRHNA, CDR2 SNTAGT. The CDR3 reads CASSDSDRDRQFF.

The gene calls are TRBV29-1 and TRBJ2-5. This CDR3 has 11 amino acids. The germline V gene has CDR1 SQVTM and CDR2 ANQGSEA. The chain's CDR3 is CSVERHETQYF.

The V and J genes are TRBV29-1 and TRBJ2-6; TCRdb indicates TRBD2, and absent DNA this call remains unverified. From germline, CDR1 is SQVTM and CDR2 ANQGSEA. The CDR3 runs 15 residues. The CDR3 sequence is CSVEVEGPGANVLTF.

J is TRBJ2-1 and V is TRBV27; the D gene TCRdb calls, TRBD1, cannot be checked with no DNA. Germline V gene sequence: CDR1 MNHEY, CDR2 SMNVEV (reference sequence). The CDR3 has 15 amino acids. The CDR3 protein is CASSLSGGPGDEQFF.

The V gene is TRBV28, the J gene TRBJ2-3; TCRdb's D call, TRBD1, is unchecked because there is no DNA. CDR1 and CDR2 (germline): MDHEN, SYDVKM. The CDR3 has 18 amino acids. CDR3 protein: CASRIRDRGLVSTDTQYF.

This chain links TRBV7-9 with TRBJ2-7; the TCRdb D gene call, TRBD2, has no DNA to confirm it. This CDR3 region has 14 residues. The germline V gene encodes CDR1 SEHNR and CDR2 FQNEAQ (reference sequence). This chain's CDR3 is CASSSSGLAYEQYF.